This T cell receptor beta chain was captured in a study of HIV-infected patients and healthy controls. Germline-derived CDR1 and CDR2 are MNHEY and SVGAGI. The CDR3 runs 17 residues. V lost 5 bases, J lost 7 bases, and 15 bases stayed unmatched. Many counts were recorded for this clonotype. TCRdb called the 5' RACE reads again in MiXCR, with one record for every CDR3 protein. The sample includes under 70,000 distinct CDR3 sequences, less than 20% of them seen just once. V gene TRBV6-5 combines with J gene TRBJ2-1; TRBD2 matches 9 bases. The sequence was collected from a human donor in good health. Sequencing used CD4+ T cells from blood. The CDR3 DNA follows: TGTGCCAGCAGTCCTTACGAGCGGGGGGCTCTTTGGAATGAGCAGTTCTTC. Its protein is CASSPYERGALWNEQFF.